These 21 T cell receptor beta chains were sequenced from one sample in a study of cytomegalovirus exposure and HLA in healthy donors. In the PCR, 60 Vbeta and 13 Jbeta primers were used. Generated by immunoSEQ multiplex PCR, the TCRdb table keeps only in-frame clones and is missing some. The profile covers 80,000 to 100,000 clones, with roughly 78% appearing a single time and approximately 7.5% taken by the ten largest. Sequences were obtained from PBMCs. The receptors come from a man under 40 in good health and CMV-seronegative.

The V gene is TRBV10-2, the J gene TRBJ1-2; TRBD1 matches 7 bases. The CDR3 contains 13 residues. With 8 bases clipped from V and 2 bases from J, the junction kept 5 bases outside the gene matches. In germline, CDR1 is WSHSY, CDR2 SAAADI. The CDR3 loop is CASRQGTNYGYTF. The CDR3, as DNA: TGCGCCAGCCGACAGGGAACCAACTATGGCTACACCTTC.

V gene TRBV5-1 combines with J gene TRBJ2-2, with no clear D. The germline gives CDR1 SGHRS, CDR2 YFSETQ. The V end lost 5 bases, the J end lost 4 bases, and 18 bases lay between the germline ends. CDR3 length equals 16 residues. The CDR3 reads CASSPPSGSITGELFF. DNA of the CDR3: TGCGCCAGCAGTCCCCCTTCCGGGTCGATCACCGGGGAGCTGTTTTTT.

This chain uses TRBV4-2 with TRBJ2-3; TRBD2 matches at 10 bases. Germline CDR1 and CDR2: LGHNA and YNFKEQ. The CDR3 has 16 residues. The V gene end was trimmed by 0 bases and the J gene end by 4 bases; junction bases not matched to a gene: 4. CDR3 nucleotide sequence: TGTGCCAGCAGCCAAGATACTAGCGGGGACCCAGATACGCAGTATTTT. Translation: CASSQDTSGDPDTQYF.

The CDR3 bases are TGTGCCAGCAGTGAAGGGGCAGGGGTCAATGGCTACACCTTC. It specifies CASSEGAGVNGYTF. The chain recombines TRBV25-1 with TRBJ1-2, with D perhaps matching TRBD1 (6 bases). With 2 bases removed from V and 6 bases from J, the gap between germline ends came to 13 bases. This CDR3 spans 14 amino acids. Germline V CDR1 and CDR2: MGHDK, SYGVNS.

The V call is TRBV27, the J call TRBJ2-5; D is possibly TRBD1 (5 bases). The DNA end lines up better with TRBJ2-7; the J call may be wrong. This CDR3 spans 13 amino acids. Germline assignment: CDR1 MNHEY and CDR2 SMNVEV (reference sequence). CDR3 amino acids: CASSKGITYEQYF. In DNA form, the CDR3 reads TGTGCCAGCAGTAAGGGGATCACCTACGAGCAGTACTTC.

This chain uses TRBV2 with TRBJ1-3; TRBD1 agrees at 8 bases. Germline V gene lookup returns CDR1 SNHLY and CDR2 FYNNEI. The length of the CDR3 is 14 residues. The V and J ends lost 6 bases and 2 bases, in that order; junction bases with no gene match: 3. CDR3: CASRTDRAGNTIYF. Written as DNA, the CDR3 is TGTGCCAGCAGAACGGACAGGGCTGGAAACACCATATATTTT.

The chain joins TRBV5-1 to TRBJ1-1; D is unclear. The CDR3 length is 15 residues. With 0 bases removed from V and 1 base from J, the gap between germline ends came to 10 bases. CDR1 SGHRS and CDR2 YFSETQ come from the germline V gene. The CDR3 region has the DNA TGCGCCAGCAGCTTGGATGGCCGGGGGAACACTGAAGCTTTCTTT. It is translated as CASSLDGRGNTEAFF. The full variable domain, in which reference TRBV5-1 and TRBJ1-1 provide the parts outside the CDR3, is KAGVTQTPRYLIKTRGQQVTLSCSPISGHRSVSWYQQTPGQGLQFLFEYFSETQRNKGNFPGRFSGRQFSNSRSEMNVSTLELGDSALYLCASSLDGRGNTEAFFGQGTRLTVV.

The CDR3 loop is CASSSGQGGGTQYF. For the CDR3, the DNA is TGTGCCAGCAGTTCCGGGCAGGGTGGCGGTACGCAGTATTTT. The chain uses TRBV27 and TRBJ2-3, with a tentative D call TRBD1 (5 bases). The ends were cut back, 4 bases at V and 8 bases at J, with 16 bases in the middle. The V gene's germline CDR1 is MNHEY and CDR2 SMNVEV (reference sequence). The CDR3 has 14 amino acids.

CDR3 sequence: CASSPQGFDYTF. Written as DNA, the CDR3 is TGTGCCAGCAGCCCTCAGGGTTTTGACTACACCTTC. This chain links TRBV7-9 with TRBJ1-2, with a tentative D call TRBD1 (5 bases). The CDR3 covers 12 residues. Germline values: CDR1 SEHNR, CDR2 FQNEAQ (reference sequence). V lost 5 bases and J lost 10, with 14 bases in between.

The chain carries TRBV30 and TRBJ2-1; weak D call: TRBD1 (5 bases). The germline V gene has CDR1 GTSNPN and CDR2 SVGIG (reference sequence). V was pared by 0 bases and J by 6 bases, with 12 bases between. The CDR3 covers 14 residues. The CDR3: CAWSVSWGGNEQFF. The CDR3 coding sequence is TGTGCCTGGAGTGTTTCGTGGGGCGGCAATGAGCAGTTCTTC.

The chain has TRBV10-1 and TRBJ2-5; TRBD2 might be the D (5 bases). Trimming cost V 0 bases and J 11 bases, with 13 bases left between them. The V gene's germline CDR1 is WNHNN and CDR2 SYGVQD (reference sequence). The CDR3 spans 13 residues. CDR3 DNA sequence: TGCGCCAGCAGTGAGTCGACGTGGGGAGAGCAGTACTTC. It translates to CASSESTWGEQYF.

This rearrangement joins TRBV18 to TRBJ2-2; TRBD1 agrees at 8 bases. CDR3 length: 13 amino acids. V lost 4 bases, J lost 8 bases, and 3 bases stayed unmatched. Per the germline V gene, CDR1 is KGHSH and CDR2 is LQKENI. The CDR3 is CASSQDRAGELFF. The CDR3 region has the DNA TGTGCCAGCTCACAGGACAGGGCAGGGGAGCTGTTTTTT.

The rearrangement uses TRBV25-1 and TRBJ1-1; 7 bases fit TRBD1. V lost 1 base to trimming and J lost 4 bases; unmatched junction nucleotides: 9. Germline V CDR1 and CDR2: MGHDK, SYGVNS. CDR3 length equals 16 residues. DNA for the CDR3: TGTGCCAGCAGTGAATTTACAGGGGTTGCGGGCACTGAAGCTTTCTTT. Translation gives CASSEFTGVAGTEAFF.

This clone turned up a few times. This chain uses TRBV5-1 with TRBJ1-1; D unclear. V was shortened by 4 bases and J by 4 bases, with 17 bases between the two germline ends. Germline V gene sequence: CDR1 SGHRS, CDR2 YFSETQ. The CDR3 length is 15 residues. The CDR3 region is CASSPEPGLSTEAFF. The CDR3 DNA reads TGCGCCAGCAGCCCGGAGCCGGGGTTAAGCACTGAAGCTTTCTTT.

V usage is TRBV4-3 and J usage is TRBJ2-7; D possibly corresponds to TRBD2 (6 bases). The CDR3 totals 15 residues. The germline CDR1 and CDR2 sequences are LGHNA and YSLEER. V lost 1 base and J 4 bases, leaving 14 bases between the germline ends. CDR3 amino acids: CASSQGWRGAYEQYF. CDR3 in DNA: TGCGCCAGCAGCCAAGGATGGCGCGGGGCATACGAGCAGTACTTC.

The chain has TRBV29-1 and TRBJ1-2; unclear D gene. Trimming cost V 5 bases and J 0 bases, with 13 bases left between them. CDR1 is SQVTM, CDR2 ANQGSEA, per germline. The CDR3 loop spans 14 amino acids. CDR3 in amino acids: CSVYREGTNYGYTF. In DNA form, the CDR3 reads TGCAGCGTTTACCGTGAGGGTACTAACTATGGCTACACCTTC.

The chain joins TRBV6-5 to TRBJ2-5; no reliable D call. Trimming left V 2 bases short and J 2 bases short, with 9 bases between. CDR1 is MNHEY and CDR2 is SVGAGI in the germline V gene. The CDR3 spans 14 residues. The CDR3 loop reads CASSYHGFQETQYF. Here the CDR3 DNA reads TGTGCCAGCAGTTACCATGGCTTTCAAGAGACCCAGTACTTC.

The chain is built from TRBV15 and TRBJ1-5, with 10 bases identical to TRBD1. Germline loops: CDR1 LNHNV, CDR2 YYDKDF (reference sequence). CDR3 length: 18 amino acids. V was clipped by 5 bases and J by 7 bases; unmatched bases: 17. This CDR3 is CATSDRDRGGSVGQPQHF. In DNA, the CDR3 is TGTGCCACCAGCGACCGGGACAGGGGTGGTTCCGTGGGGCAGCCCCAGCATTTT. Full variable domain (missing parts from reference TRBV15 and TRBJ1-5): DAMVIQNPRYQVTQFGKPVTLSCSQTLNHNVMYWYQQKSSQAPKLLFHYYDKDFNNEADTPDNFQSRRPNTSFCFLDIRSPGLGDTAMYLCATSDRDRGGSVGQPQHFGDGTRLSIL.

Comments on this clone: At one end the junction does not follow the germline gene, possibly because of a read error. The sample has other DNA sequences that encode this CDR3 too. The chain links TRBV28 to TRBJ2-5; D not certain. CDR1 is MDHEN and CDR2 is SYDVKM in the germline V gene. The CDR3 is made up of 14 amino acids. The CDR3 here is CAGSLLAIQETQYF. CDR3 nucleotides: TGTGCCGGCAGTTTGCTTGCTATACAAGAGACCCAGTACTTC.

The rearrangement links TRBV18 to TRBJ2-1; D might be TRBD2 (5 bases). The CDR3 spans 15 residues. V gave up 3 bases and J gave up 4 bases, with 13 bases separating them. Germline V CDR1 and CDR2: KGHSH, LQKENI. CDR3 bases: TGTGCCAGCTCACCGGGGTATGGGGAGTACAATGAGCAGTTCTTC. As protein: CASSPGYGEYNEQFF.

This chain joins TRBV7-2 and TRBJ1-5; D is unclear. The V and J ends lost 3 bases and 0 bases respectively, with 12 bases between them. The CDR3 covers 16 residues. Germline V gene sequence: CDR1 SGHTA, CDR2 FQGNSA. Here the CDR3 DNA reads TGTGCCAGCAGCTTGGCGGAGACTAATAGCAATCAGCCCCAGCATTTT. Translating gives CASSLAETNSNQPQHF.